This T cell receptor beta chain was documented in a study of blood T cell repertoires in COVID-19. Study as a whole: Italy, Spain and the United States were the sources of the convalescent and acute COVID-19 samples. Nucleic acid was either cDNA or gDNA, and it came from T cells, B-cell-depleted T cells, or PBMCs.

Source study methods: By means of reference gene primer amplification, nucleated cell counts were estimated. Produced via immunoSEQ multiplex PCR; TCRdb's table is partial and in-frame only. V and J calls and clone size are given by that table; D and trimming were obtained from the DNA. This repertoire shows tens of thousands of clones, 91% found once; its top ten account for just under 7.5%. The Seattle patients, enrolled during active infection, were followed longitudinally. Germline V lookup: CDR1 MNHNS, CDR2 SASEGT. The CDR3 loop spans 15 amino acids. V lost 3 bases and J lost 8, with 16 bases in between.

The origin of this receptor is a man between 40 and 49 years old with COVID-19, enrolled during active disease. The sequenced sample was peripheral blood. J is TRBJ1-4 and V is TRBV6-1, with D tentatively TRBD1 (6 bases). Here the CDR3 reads CASSEGRMRGEKLFF. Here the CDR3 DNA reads TGTGCCAGCAGTGAGGGCCGGATGAGGGGGGAAAAACTGTTTTTT.